These T cell receptor beta chains were read from a single sample in a study of post-analysis software for immune sequencing data. TCRdb reprocessed the PCR reads via MiXCR and lists one record per CDR3 protein. The repertoire holds approximately 360,000 distinct CDR3 sequences, with roughly 35% as singletons. Material: blood. The receptors originated from a girl between 10 and 17 years old with multiple sclerosis. CDR3s include the opening cysteine and the closing phenylalanine or tryptophan. D genes are given only for firm matches. Clone size is given for some rows only: seen once, a few or many times, or a class if the clone is expanded.

j_call: TRBJ2-7
clone_size: many
v_call: TRBV12-3/TRBV12-4
d_call: NA
cdr3_aa: CASSFRGEQYF
cdr3_nt: TGTGCCAGCAGTTTCAGGGGCGAGCAGTACTTC

j_call: TRBJ1-1
clone_size: NA
v_call: TRBV11-2
d_call: NA
cdr3_aa: CASSPLVGNTEAFF
cdr3_nt: TGTGCCAGCAGCCCCCTCGTGGGTAACACTGAAGCTTTCTTT

j_call: TRBJ2-1
clone_size: few
v_call: TRBV19
d_call: TRBD1
cdr3_aa: CASSRRTGTMNEQFF
cdr3_nt: TGTGCCAGTAGTCGTAGGACAGGAACTATGAATGAGCAGTTCTTC

j_call: TRBJ2-5
clone_size: NA
v_call: TRBV4-1
d_call: TRBD2
cdr3_aa: CASSISSGGIYNEQYF
cdr3_nt: TGCGCCAGCAGCATATCTAGCGGGGGGATCTACAATGAGCAGTACTTC

j_call: TRBJ2-3
clone_size: few
v_call: TRBV29-1
d_call: TRBD2
cdr3_aa: CSVVWTSPLSTDTQYF
cdr3_nt: TGCAGCGTTGTCTGGACTAGCCCTCTTAGCACAGATACGCAGTATTTT

j_call: TRBJ2-3
clone_size: NA
v_call: TRBV5-1
d_call: NA
cdr3_aa: CASSFGQASTDTQYF
cdr3_nt: TGCGCCAGCAGCTTCGGGCAGGCATCCACAGATACGCAGTATTTT

j_call: TRBJ2-5
clone_size: NA
v_call: TRBV20-1
d_call: NA
cdr3_aa: CSAVQETQYF
cdr3_nt: TGCAGTGCTGTACAAGAGACCCAGTACTTC

j_call: TRBJ1-2
clone_size: many
v_call: TRBV5-6
d_call: NA
cdr3_aa: CASSFRSDTYGYTF
cdr3_nt: TGTGCCAGCAGCTTTAGGTCGGACACCTATGGCTACACCTTC

j_call: TRBJ2-7
clone_size: many
v_call: TRBV6-5
d_call: NA
cdr3_aa: CASSSRTPPYEQYF
cdr3_nt: TGTGCCAGCAGTTCCCGGACCCCCCCCTACGAGCAGTACTTC

j_call: TRBJ2-1
clone_size: NA
v_call: TRBV6-5
d_call: NA
cdr3_aa: CASSYSKGNEQFF
cdr3_nt: TGTGCCAGCAGTTACTCGAAGGGGAATGAGCAGTTCTTC

j_call: TRBJ1-2
clone_size: NA
v_call: TRBV7-2
d_call: TRBD1
cdr3_aa: CASSAGTGLGYTF
cdr3_nt: TGTGCCAGCAGCGCTGGGACAGGGCTCGGCTACACCTTC

j_call: TRBJ2-1
clone_size: few
v_call: TRBV27
d_call: TRBD1
cdr3_aa: CASSGYTGGPYYNEQFF
cdr3_nt: TGTGCCAGCAGTGGATATACAGGGGGACCCTACTACAATGAGCAGTTCTTC

j_call: TRBJ2-7
clone_size: NA
v_call: TRBV4-1
d_call: NA
cdr3_aa: CASSQDQSPGEQYF
cdr3_nt: TGCGCCAGCAGCCAAGATCAGTCGCCGGGGGAGCAGTACTTC

j_call: TRBJ2-5
clone_size: NA
v_call: TRBV7-2
d_call: TRBD2
cdr3_aa: CASSLVGGEETQYF
cdr3_nt: TGTGCCAGCAGCTTAGTCGGGGGGGAAGAGACCCAGTACTTC

j_call: TRBJ1-5
clone_size: few
v_call: TRBV29-1
d_call: NA
cdr3_aa: CSVTDSAGDQPQHF
cdr3_nt: TGCAGCGTAACCGACAGTGCGGGCGATCAGCCCCAGCATTTT

j_call: TRBJ1-2
clone_size: NA
v_call: TRBV20-1
d_call: TRBD1
cdr3_aa: CSARDIRGQGAINYGYTF
cdr3_nt: TGCAGTGCTAGAGATATTAGGGGACAGGGGGCCATTAACTATGGCTACACCTTC

j_call: TRBJ2-1
clone_size: few
v_call: TRBV27
d_call: NA
cdr3_aa: CASRTVGGSPGNEQFF
cdr3_nt: TGTGCCAGTCGAACTGTAGGAGGCAGCCCGGGGAATGAGCAGTTCTTC

j_call: TRBJ2-1
clone_size: many
v_call: TRBV28
d_call: NA
cdr3_aa: CASSLLRGNEQFF
cdr3_nt: TGTGCCAGCAGTTTATTAAGAGGGAATGAGCAGTTCTTC

j_call: TRBJ1-6
clone_size: few
v_call: TRBV9
d_call: NA
cdr3_aa: CASSGGTLSPLHF
cdr3_nt: TGTGCCAGCAGCGGGGGAACCCTCTCACCCCTCCACTTT

j_call: TRBJ2-7
clone_size: NA
v_call: TRBV19
d_call: TRBD1
cdr3_aa: CASSMDRVANTYEQYF
cdr3_nt: TGTGCCAGTAGTATGGACAGGGTGGCTAATACCTACGAGCAGTACTTC

j_call: TRBJ2-1
clone_size: NA
v_call: TRBV5-1
d_call: NA
cdr3_aa: CASSWWGPDNEQFF
cdr3_nt: TGCGCCAGCAGCTGGTGGGGCCCTGACAATGAGCAGTTCTTC

j_call: TRBJ2-2
clone_size: few
v_call: TRBV24-1
d_call: NA
cdr3_aa: CATSDDGPFGELFF
cdr3_nt: TGTGCCACCAGTGATGACGGGCCGTTCGGGGAGCTGTTTTTT

j_call: TRBJ2-5
clone_size: NA
v_call: TRBV28
d_call: NA
cdr3_aa: CASSLTYQEETQYF
cdr3_nt: TGTGCCAGCAGTCTGACATACCAGGAGGAGACCCAGTACTTC

j_call: TRBJ2-3
clone_size: NA
v_call: TRBV4-2
d_call: NA
cdr3_aa: CASSHTRTDTQYF
cdr3_nt: TGTGCCAGCAGCCATACACGCACAGATACGCAGTATTTT

j_call: TRBJ1-2
clone_size: few
v_call: TRBV5-1
d_call: TRBD1
cdr3_aa: CASSFGQAARYGYTF
cdr3_nt: TGCGCCAGCAGCTTCGGACAGGCGGCACGGTATGGCTACACCTTC

j_call: TRBJ2-3
clone_size: NA
v_call: TRBV9
d_call: TRBD2
cdr3_aa: CASSPGTTVDTQYF
cdr3_nt: TGTGCCAGCAGCCCGGGGACTACCGTAGATACGCAGTATTTT

j_call: TRBJ2-3
clone_size: NA
v_call: TRBV12-3/TRBV12-4
d_call: NA
cdr3_aa: CASSLKGTQYF
cdr3_nt: TGTGCCAGCAGTTTAAAGGGTACGCAGTATTTT

j_call: TRBJ2-2
clone_size: NA
v_call: TRBV12-3/TRBV12-4
d_call: NA
cdr3_aa: CASSLEGWAGELFF
cdr3_nt: TGTGCCAGCAGTTTGGAGGGATGGGCCGGGGAGCTGTTTTTT

j_call: TRBJ2-1
clone_size: many
v_call: TRBV5-1
d_call: NA
cdr3_aa: CAGPSGAYNEQFF
cdr3_nt: TGCGCCGGCCCCTCAGGGGCCTACAATGAGCAGTTCTTC

j_call: TRBJ2-1
clone_size: few
v_call: TRBV10-3
d_call: TRBD1
cdr3_aa: CAISDHPGQGDPHNEQFF
cdr3_nt: TGTGCCATCAGTGATCATCCGGGACAGGGGGACCCCCACAATGAGCAGTTCTTC

j_call: TRBJ2-1
clone_size: NA
v_call: TRBV11-2
d_call: NA
cdr3_aa: CASSFKNEQFF
cdr3_nt: TGTGCCAGCAGCTTTAAGAATGAGCAGTTCTTC

j_call: TRBJ1-5
clone_size: NA
v_call: TRBV7-9
d_call: TRBD1
cdr3_aa: CASSLSGGAIQPQHF
cdr3_nt: TGTGCCAGCAGCTTATCAGGGGGCGCGATACAGCCCCAGCATTTT

j_call: TRBJ2-7
clone_size: few
v_call: TRBV7-9
d_call: TRBD2
cdr3_aa: CASSPSASGGRSSYEQYF
cdr3_nt: TGTGCCAGCAGTCCCAGTGCTAGCGGGGGGCGGAGCTCCTACGAGCAGTACTTC

j_call: TRBJ2-7
clone_size: NA
v_call: TRBV6-2/TRBV6-3
d_call: NA
cdr3_aa: CASSYLSDGYSYEQYF
cdr3_nt: TGTGCCAGCAGTTACTTATCGGACGGTTACTCCTACGAGCAGTACTTC

j_call: TRBJ2-5
clone_size: few
v_call: TRBV10-2
d_call: TRBD2
cdr3_aa: CASRKHTASGQGETQYF
cdr3_nt: TGCGCCAGCAGGAAACACACAGCTAGCGGACAAGGGGAGACCCAGTACTTC

j_call: TRBJ2-7
clone_size: many
v_call: TRBV5-4
d_call: NA
cdr3_aa: CASSLGSGIRSYEQYF
cdr3_nt: TGTGCCAGCAGCTTGGGGTCAGGGATTCGTTCCTACGAGCAGTACTTC

j_call: TRBJ2-4
clone_size: NA
v_call: TRBV6-5
d_call: NA
cdr3_aa: CASSSGFHIQYF
cdr3_nt: TGTGCCAGCAGTTCCGGGTTTCACATTCAGTACTTC

j_call: TRBJ1-5
clone_size: NA
v_call: TRBV12-3/TRBV12-4
d_call: NA
cdr3_aa: CASSLAGDNQPQHF
cdr3_nt: TGTGCCAGCAGTCTCGCAGGGGATAACCAGCCCCAGCATTTT

j_call: TRBJ2-1
clone_size: NA
v_call: TRBV25-1
d_call: TRBD1
cdr3_aa: CASSEWEAGQGALDEQFF
cdr3_nt: TGTGCCAGCAGTGAATGGGAGGCAGGACAGGGGGCTTTGGATGAGCAGTTCTTC

j_call: TRBJ2-7
clone_size: few
v_call: TRBV11-2
d_call: NA
cdr3_aa: CASSSLRQSYEQYF
cdr3_nt: TGTGCCAGCAGCTCCCTACGGCAGTCCTACGAGCAGTACTTC

j_call: TRBJ1-2
clone_size: few
v_call: TRBV11-2
d_call: NA
cdr3_aa: CASSSMDGYGYTF
cdr3_nt: TGTGCCAGCAGCTCGATGGACGGCTATGGCTACACCTTC

j_call: TRBJ2-1
clone_size: NA
v_call: TRBV10-3
d_call: TRBD2
cdr3_aa: CTISLGLAGGSYNEQFF
cdr3_nt: TGTACCATCAGTTTGGGACTAGCGGGGGGGTCCTACAATGAGCAGTTCTTC

j_call: TRBJ2-3
clone_size: few
v_call: TRBV10-3
d_call: TRBD2
cdr3_aa: CAIAQTSGGSTDTQYF
cdr3_nt: TGTGCCATTGCTCAAACATCGGGGGGTAGCACAGATACGCAGTATTTT

j_call: TRBJ2-2
clone_size: few
v_call: TRBV11-3
d_call: NA
cdr3_aa: CASILHPQENTGELFF
cdr3_nt: TGTGCCAGCATCCTACACCCTCAGGAGAACACCGGGGAGCTGTTTTTT

j_call: TRBJ2-3
clone_size: NA
v_call: TRBV12-3/TRBV12-4
d_call: NA
cdr3_aa: CASSLGAPDTDTQYF
cdr3_nt: TGTGCCAGCAGTTTAGGGGCCCCCGACACAGATACGCAGTATTTT

j_call: TRBJ2-3
clone_size: many
v_call: TRBV29-1
d_call: NA
cdr3_aa: CSVESGGVVDTQYF
cdr3_nt: TGCAGCGTTGAGAGTGGCGGGGTGGTAGATACGCAGTATTTT

j_call: TRBJ2-1
clone_size: NA
v_call: TRBV4-2
d_call: NA
cdr3_aa: CASSQDRALDEQFF
cdr3_nt: TGTGCCAGCAGCCAAGATCGAGCGTTGGATGAGCAGTTCTTC

j_call: TRBJ1-1
clone_size: few
v_call: TRBV29-1
d_call: TRBD1
cdr3_aa: CSVLQGAEAFF
cdr3_nt: TGCAGCGTTCTACAGGGGGCTGAAGCTTTCTTT

j_call: TRBJ1-6
clone_size: few
v_call: TRBV7-3
d_call: NA
cdr3_aa: CASSLYRDNSPLHF
cdr3_nt: TGTGCCAGCAGCTTATACCGAGATAATTCACCCCTCCACTTT

j_call: TRBJ2-1
clone_size: NA
v_call: TRBV5-1
d_call: NA
cdr3_aa: CASSTSPQGAMGNEQFF
cdr3_nt: TGCGCCAGCAGCACCTCACCCCAGGGCGCTATGGGCAATGAGCAGTTCTTC

j_call: TRBJ2-5
clone_size: NA
v_call: TRBV9
d_call: NA
cdr3_aa: CASSPRGGPETQYF
cdr3_nt: TGTGCCAGCAGCCCCCGGGGAGGCCCGGAGACCCAGTACTTC

j_call: TRBJ1-2
clone_size: few
v_call: TRBV10-3
d_call: NA
cdr3_aa: CAISESGGYTF
cdr3_nt: TGTGCCATCAGTGAGAGTGGTGGCTACACCTTC

j_call: TRBJ2-5
clone_size: NA
v_call: TRBV28
d_call: NA
cdr3_aa: CASRLQRRETQYF
cdr3_nt: TGTGCCAGCAGGTTGCAGAGGCGAGAGACCCAGTACTTC

j_call: TRBJ2-7
clone_size: NA
v_call: TRBV28
d_call: TRBD1
cdr3_aa: CASSHRGVERYF
cdr3_nt: TGTGCCAGCAGCCACAGGGGTGTCGAGCGGTACTTC

j_call: TRBJ1-5
clone_size: few
v_call: TRBV9
d_call: TRBD1
cdr3_aa: CASSVGGRGYDQPQHF
cdr3_nt: TGTGCCAGCAGCGTAGGGGGCAGGGGGTATGATCAGCCCCAGCATTTT